Listed here is a single T cell receptor beta chain. This sample was taken from a study of Graves' ophthalmopathy and Graves' hyperthyroidism. The wider study: The collection of peripheral blood took place at initial diagnosis, before any treatment.

Germline V gives CDR1 SGHVS, CDR2 FQNEAQ. This CDR3 has 15 amino acids. Amplified material comprised TCR beta CDR3 regions derived from RNA transcripts. In the first round, RT-PCR was carried out with HTBI primers, and a multiplex PCR formed the second round. MiXCR, run by TCRdb on the multiplex PCR reads, gives a single entry per CDR3 protein. The top ten hold approximately 51% of the sample, which has about 240,000 distinct CDR3 sequences, 40% to 50% seen once. Those donors who had ophthalmopathy presented with moderate-to-severe activity, a CAS of ≥3, a NOSPECS of ≥4 and a duration under 3 months. Excluded were patients with other autoimmune diseases, uncontrolled infections, pregnancy or lactation. Diagnosis used clinical symptoms, serum thyroxine, TRAb, thyroid ultrasound and orbital computed tomography.

V and J are TRBV7-8 and TRBJ2-7, with D possibly TRBD1 on 5 matching bases. The DNA end favors TRBJ2-1, so the J call may be wrong. The TCR was taken from an adult man with Graves' ophthalmopathy. The sequenced sample consisted of peripheral blood. The DNA of the CDR3 is TGTGCCAGCAGCTTAGCCACCGTTCGTCAGGGTGAGCAGTTCTTC. Protein sequence: CASSLATVRQGEQFF.